The 10 T cell receptor beta chains listed next were all sequenced from one sample in a study of cytomegalovirus exposure and HLA in healthy donors. PCR amplification relied on 60 Vbeta primers (plus 13 Jbeta primers). Profiling relied on immunoSEQ multiplex PCR, and the TCRdb table lists in-frame clones only, not all of them. The sample yields 160,000 or so clones, roughly two thirds seen once. Sequenced: PBMCs. The receptors stem from a woman in her 30s in good health and CMV-seronegative.

The rearrangement uses TRBV5-1 and TRBJ2-3; 10 bases line up with TRBD2. Looked up from germline, CDR1 is SGHRS and CDR2 is YFSETQ. Germline trimming cut 0 bases from V and 7 bases from J; bases unmatched to any gene: 8. The CDR3 is made up of 16 amino acids. CDR3 sequence reads: CASSLAQRGGRYTQYF. For the CDR3, the DNA is TGCGCCAGCAGCTTGGCTCAGCGGGGGGGCCGTTATACGCAGTATTTT.

The rearrangement joins TRBV12-5 to TRBJ1-2, with D hard to call. V was trimmed by 2 bases and J by 4 bases, leaving 26 bases between them. The CDR3 is 19 amino acids. Germline values: CDR1 LGHNT, CDR2 FRNRAP. Here the CDR3 DNA reads TGTGCTAGTGGTTTGTTGTGGGTCTTTGGAGGAATGAACGCCTATGGCTACACCTTC. As protein: CASGLLWVFGGMNAYGYTF.

This sequence joins TRBV7-8 and TRBJ1-1; possibly TRBD1 for D (6 bases). V gave up 5 bases and J gave up 3 bases, with 16 bases separating them. The CDR3 runs 15 residues. Germline lookup yields CDR1 SGHVS and CDR2 FQNEAQ. CDR3 residues: CASSPFRGTDTEAFF. DNA of the CDR3: TGTGCCAGCAGCCCATTCAGGGGAACTGACACTGAAGCTTTCTTT.

This chain joins TRBV28 and TRBJ2-4; D perhaps matches TRBD1 (5 bases). The CDR3 has 15 amino acids. Germline loops: CDR1 MDHEN, CDR2 SYDVKM. V lost 7 bases, J lost 0 bases, and 13 bases lay in between. Written as DNA, the CDR3 is TGTGCCAGCACCGCCGGACACTTAGCCAAAAACATTCAGTACTTC. Encoded protein: CASTAGHLAKNIQYF.

The chain employs TRBV7-7 and TRBJ2-7; the D gene is possibly TRBD2 (5 bases). This CDR3 spans 15 amino acids. With 2 bases removed from V and 3 bases from J, the gap between germline ends came to 14 bases. CDR1 SSHAT and CDR2 FNYEAQ come from the germline V gene (reference sequence). The CDR3 nucleotides read TGTGCCAGCAGCTTAAGGACTCGTCCCAACTACGAGCAGTACTTC. It specifies CASSLRTRPNYEQYF.

The chain recombines TRBV19 with TRBJ2-7; 9 bases match TRBD2. The CDR3 totals 17 residues. Trimming removed 5 bases from V and 4 bases from J; junction bases left unmatched: 15. The germline CDR1 and CDR2 sequences are LNHDA and SQIVND (reference sequence). This chain's CDR3 is CASSEPGLANFPYEQYF. The DNA for the CDR3 is TGTGCCAGTAGTGAGCCGGGACTAGCCAATTTCCCTTACGAGCAGTACTTC.

Turning to this clone: One end of the junction fails to match germline, which may point to a read error. CDR3 in DNA: TGCGCCAGCAGCCCTGGAGACTCGAGTGGCTACCCCTTC. Encoded protein: CASSPGDSSGYPF. The genes are TRBV5-1 and TRBJ1-2; D is undetermined. This CDR3 spans 13 amino acids. The V gene's germline CDR1 is SGHRS and CDR2 YFSETQ.

V and J are TRBV6-5 and TRBJ2-1; 9 bases map to TRBD2. Unmatched junction bases numbered 5, after V lost 4 bases and J lost 4 bases. CDR1 is MNHEY and CDR2 is SVGAGI in the germline V gene. CDR3 length: 15 amino acids. CDR3 DNA sequence: TGTGCCAGCAGTTTCGCGGGGGGGCTATACAATGAGCAGTTCTTC. Translating gives CASSFAGGLYNEQFF.

This clone was observed a few times. The chain recombines TRBV2 with TRBJ2-5; D call uncertain. The CDR3 is 15 amino acids. The V end was cut by 4 bases, the J end by 4 bases, with 16 bases between. Germline lookup yields CDR1 SNHLY and CDR2 FYNNEI. CDR3 residues: CASSVGRPGLETQYF. In DNA form, the CDR3 reads TGTGCCAGCAGTGTAGGCCGCCCCGGGTTAGAGACCCAGTACTTC.

The genes are TRBV20-1 and TRBJ2-1; possible D gene TRBD1, 5 bases. V was trimmed by 3 bases and J by 8 bases, leaving 8 bases between them. CDR1 DFQATT and CDR2 SNEGSKA come from the germline V gene (reference sequence). This CDR3 spans 11 amino acids. The CDR3 here is CSASLGDEQFF. In DNA, the CDR3 is TGCAGTGCTAGCTTAGGGGATGAGCAGTTCTTC.